Each of the 17 T cell receptor beta chains below was sequenced from the same sample in a study of T cells expressing NK-cell markers. With the 5' RACE reads reprocessed, TCRdb shows one record per CDR3 protein and no DNA. The sample table sets out 150,000 to 180,000 distinct CDR3 sequences. The sequencing sample was made of blood T cells: a sorted CD56 or NKG2C T cell subset, CD4+ or CD8+ T cells, or bulk PBMC T cells (not recorded which). The receptors originated from a woman aged 50 to 65 in good health.

The J gene is TRBJ2-7, the V gene TRBV24-1; TCRdb picks TRBD1, but there is no DNA to check that call. The germline V gene has CDR1 KGHDR and CDR2 SFDVKD. This CDR3 is built from 15 residues. CDR3: CATSAAPMGGDEQYF.

The V and J genes are TRBV7-2 and TRBJ2-4; TCRdb reports TRBD1, a call that lacks DNA to check it against. The length of the CDR3 is 14 residues. Germline V gene sequence: CDR1 SGHTA, CDR2 FQGNSA. The CDR3 reads CASSEGTGENIQYF.

This sequence joins TRBV25-1 and TRBJ2-1; lacking DNA, the TRBD2 call made by TCRdb goes unchecked. The CDR3 runs to 15 residues. Germline CDR1 MGHDK, CDR2 SYGVNS. The CDR3 is CASRPGLGGWDEQFF.

The V call is TRBV7-2, the J call TRBJ2-2; TCRdb picks TRBD2, but there is no DNA to check that call. The CDR3 runs 19 residues. CDR1 and CDR2 from the germline V gene are SGHTA and FQGNSA. This CDR3 is CASSMTSGLAGADTGELFF.

The gene calls are TRBV20-1 and TRBJ2-1; the D call of TRBD2 rests on TCRdb alone, since no DNA is present to check it. The CDR3 extends over 15 amino acids. The germline gives CDR1 DFQATT, CDR2 SNEGSKA (reference sequence). CDR3 sequence reads: CSARGVESAYNEQFF.

This chain links TRBV7-9 with TRBJ1-1; TCRdb designates TRBD1, a call that cannot be tested without DNA. The CDR3 is 15 residues long. Per the germline V gene, CDR1 is SEHNR and CDR2 is FQNEAQ (reference sequence). The CDR3 is CASSLTGGSNTEAFF.

The gene calls are TRBV12-3 or TRBV12-4 and TRBJ2-7; absent DNA, TCRdb's TRBD1 call cannot be checked. The CDR3 is made up of 13 amino acids. This CDR3 reads CASSPDSSYEQYF.

The CDR3 protein is CASSQDPGTGVGYTF. This sequence joins TRBV4-1 and TRBJ1-2; TCRdb gives TRBD1 as the D gene, but with no DNA this cannot be confirmed. The germline CDR1 and CDR2 sequences are MGHRA and YSYEKL. There are 15 residues in the CDR3.

This chain joins TRBV7-3 and TRBJ2-2. The CDR3 covers 13 residues. CDR1 SGHTA and CDR2 FQGTGA come from the germline V gene. This chain's CDR3 is CASFSDSGGELFF.

The chain employs TRBV7-8 and TRBJ1-2; lacking DNA, the TRBD1 call made by TCRdb goes unchecked. This CDR3 is 17 amino acids long. Germline assignment: CDR1 SGHVS and CDR2 FQNEAQ. This CDR3 is CASIPGGAGSINYGYTF.

The chain uses TRBV7-9 and TRBJ2-4; without DNA, the TCRdb call of TRBD1 cannot be checked. The CDR3 loop spans 17 amino acids. CDR1 and CDR2 (germline): SEHNR, FQNEAQ (reference sequence). CDR3 amino acids: CASSSGSGMEAKNIQYF.

The V and J genes are TRBV5-1 and TRBJ2-3; TCRdb names TRBD1, which stays unverified in the absence of DNA. Germline V CDR1 and CDR2: SGHRS, YFSETQ. CDR3 length: 16 amino acids. The CDR3 is CASSPVPGQGANTQYF.

V usage is TRBV12-5 and J usage is TRBJ2-2; TCRdb picks TRBD1, but there is no DNA to check that call. The CDR3 loop spans 15 amino acids. Germline V gives CDR1 LGHNT, CDR2 FRNRAP. The chain's CDR3 is CASGLGQGAAGELFF.

The genes are TRBV7-9 and TRBJ2-7. This CDR3 spans 11 amino acids. Per germline, CDR1 SEHNR and CDR2 FQNEAQ (reference sequence). The CDR3: CASSDSYEQYF.

The genes are TRBV16 and TRBJ2-5; the D call of TRBD2 rests on TCRdb alone, since no DNA is present to check it. The V gene's germline CDR1 is KGHSY and CDR2 FQNENV. This CDR3 region has 14 residues. The CDR3 loop is CASSQLSPGETQYF.

The chain employs TRBV24-1 and TRBJ2-5; the D gene TCRdb calls, TRBD1, cannot be checked with no DNA. From germline, CDR1 is KGHDR and CDR2 SFDVKD. The CDR3 is made up of 17 amino acids. The CDR3 protein is CATSAHGTGGFKETQYF.

The rearrangement joins TRBV11-2 to TRBJ2-7; the D call of TRBD1 rests on TCRdb alone, since no DNA is present to check it. The CDR3 loop spans 15 amino acids. Germline V CDR1 and CDR2: SGHAT, FQNNGV. The CDR3 spells CASSSYWTGSYEQYF.